This TCR beta chain is drawn from a study of blood T cell repertoires in COVID-19 (dated by TCRdb to about 2020). About the full investigation: Samples from collaborators originated in the United States, Italy and Spain and spanned both the acute and convalescent phases of COVID-19. Where HLA class I and class II types were available, the types were taken from metadata supplied by the sample provider, not from assay-based typing. The dataset comprised deeply sampled blood TCRbeta repertoires from subjects exposed to, actively infected with, or recovered from COVID-19. Sample metadata almost always included a de-identified subject ID, COVID-19 status, age in years and sex. Samples came from the ongoing ImmuneRACE study (first 160 participants) plus 1,254 subjects from 6 global collaborators. The repertoires were made available in a free public database intended to serve as a resource for research on the immune response to SARS-CoV-2. The material from the prospective study consisted of cDNA or gDNA derived from T cells, B-cell-depleted T cells, or PBMCs.

The germline V and J ends show losses of 3 bases and 7 bases respectively, and no gene match explains 4 bases of the junction. Inclusive of the bounding cysteine and phenylalanine, the CDR3 is 14 residues long. Just the 42-base CDR3 DNA is kept, in frame starting at base 1. CDR1 and CDR2 are read off the germline V gene (reference sequence) as DFQATT and SNEGSKA. Paper-wide results and their limitations: How much clinical and demographic metadata was included differed by source and by participant, and the metadata was provided uncurated.

As concerns this clone: Its antigen specificity is not known. Base qualities are not provided; no much larger clone lies one nucleotide away.

The immunoSEQ Assay, a bias-controlled multiplex PCR, was used to amplify TCRbeta CDR3 regions from genomic DNA. The published analysis was carried out like this. The number of nucleated cells in each sample was estimated by amplification of reference gene primers within the assay. To quantify the absolute abundance of each unique TCRbeta CDR3 rearrangement, sequence reads were collapsed and filtered. For each sample, productive Simpson clonality was calculated by taking the square root of Simpson's diversity index across productive rearrangements. What TCRdb holds here is the immuneACCESS table cut down to in-frame rearrangements. Part of the clones is not present; checked against another copy, under half of the missing clones reflect an unresolved V gene, and the others are unexplained. Clonal size and the V and J genes are those of that table, whereas D and trimming came from the DNA. Present in this sample are more than 200,000 clones, 80% to 90% of which were seen just once. The ten largest clones add up to 4.2% of the sample.

Each collaborating institution followed its own protocols to collect whole blood in K2EDTA tubes. For TCRbeta analysis, collaborator samples were shipped as frozen whole blood, as isolated PBMCs, or as DNA extracted from either sample type. The source of this sequence is a man aged 55 to 70 with acute or convalescent COVID-19. The specimen was peripheral blood. This sequence uses TRBV20-1 and TRBJ1-6; TRBD1 matches 9 bases in the middle. CDR3 region: CSASGQGINSPLHF. In nucleotide form, the sequence is TGCAGTGCTAGTGGACAGGGGATCAATTCACCCCTCCACTTT.